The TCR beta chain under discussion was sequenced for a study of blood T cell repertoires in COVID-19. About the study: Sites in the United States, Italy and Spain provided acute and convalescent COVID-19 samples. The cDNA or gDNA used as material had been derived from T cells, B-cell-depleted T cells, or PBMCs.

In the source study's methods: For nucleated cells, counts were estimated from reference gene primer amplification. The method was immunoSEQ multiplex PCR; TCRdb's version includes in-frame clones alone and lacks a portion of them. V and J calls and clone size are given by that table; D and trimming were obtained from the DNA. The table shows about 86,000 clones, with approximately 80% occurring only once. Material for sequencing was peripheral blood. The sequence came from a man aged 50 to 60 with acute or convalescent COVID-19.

The CDR3 spells CASTNGGTGELFF. CDR3 nucleotide sequence: TGTGCCAGTACAAACGGGGGTACCGGGGAGCTGTTTTTT. This rearrangement joins TRBV19 to TRBJ2-2, with D possibly matching TRBD2 (6 bases). The CDR3 has 13 residues. Germline loops: CDR1 LNHDA, CDR2 SQIVND (reference sequence). V was trimmed by 7 bases and J by 5 bases, leaving 11 bases between them.